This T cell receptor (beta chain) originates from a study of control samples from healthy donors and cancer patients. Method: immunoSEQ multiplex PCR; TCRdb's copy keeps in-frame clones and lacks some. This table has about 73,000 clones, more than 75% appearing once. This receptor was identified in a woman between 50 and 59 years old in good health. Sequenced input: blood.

The CDR3 region has the DNA TGTGCCAGCAGTGGCGGCGTCGTGGATACTAATGAAAAACTGTTTTTT. As protein: CASSGGVVDTNEKLFF. The chain is built from TRBV25-1 and TRBJ1-4; no clear D. The CDR3 contains 16 residues. The ends were cut back, 4 bases at V and 2 bases at J, with 14 bases in the middle. Germline V gene lookup returns CDR1 MGHDK and CDR2 SYGVNS.